This passage covers 26 T cell receptor beta chains from one sample sequenced in a study of technical replicates of blood from a few donors (dated by TCRdb to 2016 to 2017). Library creation used the immunoSEQ multiplex PCR assay. Drawn from immuneACCESS, this table holds only the in-frame rearrangements with V and J called that TCRdb kept. Clones are partly lost; checked studies trace under half to an unresolved V gene and leave the rest unexplained. In all, the sample holds about 88,000 clones, and 85% to 95% of those were seen once. The ten largest clones take up about 0.23% of the sample. The sample was T cells isolated from PBMCs. The receptors here all came from a human donor in good health.

The chain has TRBV7-6 and TRBJ1-3; weak D call: TRBD1 (5 bases). V lost 1 base to trimming and J lost 4 bases, with 14 bases between them. The CDR3 contains 16 residues. Per the germline V gene, CDR1 is SGHVS and CDR2 is FNYEAQ. The CDR3 DNA reads as TGTGCCAGCAGCTTAGACCCTGCCGGGGGAGGAAACACCATATATTTT. Residues: CASSLDPAGGGNTIYF.

The V and J genes are TRBV14 and TRBJ1-6; D unresolved. V lost 0 bases to trimming and J lost 9 bases, with 6 bases between them. CDR3 length: 13 amino acids. Germline CDR1 SGHDN, CDR2 FVKESK. The CDR3 spells CASSQEWASPLHF. The CDR3 DNA sequence: TGTGCCAGCAGCCAAGAATGGGCTTCACCCCTCCACTTT.

The chain carries TRBV14 and TRBJ2-7, with D perhaps matching TRBD1 (5 bases). V lost 2 bases to trimming and J lost 3 bases, with 11 bases between them. CDR3 length equals 14 residues. The germline V gene has CDR1 SGHDN and CDR2 FVKESK. CDR3 sequence reads: CASSQIDRFYEQYF. CDR3 sequence (DNA): TGTGCCAGCAGCCAAATTGACAGATTCTACGAGCAGTACTTC.

This chain links TRBV7-8 with TRBJ1-4, with D possibly TRBD1 on 6 matching bases. This CDR3 region has 19 residues. Germline CDR1 reads SGHVS; CDR2 reads FQNEAQ. V lost 6 bases, J lost 0 bases, and 23 bases lay in between. The CDR3 DNA is TGTGCCAGCAGGGTGAACCGAGGACAGCGATTAACAACTAATGAAAAACTGTTTTTT. Residues: CASRVNRGQRLTTNEKLFF. Full variable domain (rest looked up from reference TRBV7-8 and TRBJ1-4): GAGVSQSPRYKVAKRGQDVALRCDPISGHVSLFWYQQALGQGPEFLTYFQNEAQLDKSGLPSDRFFAERPEGSVSTLKIQRTQQEDSAVYLCASRVNRGQRLTTNEKLFFGSGTQLSVL.

This chain links TRBV7-9 with TRBJ2-3; TRBD2 agrees at 10 bases. CDR1 is SEHNR and CDR2 is FQNEAQ in the germline V gene (reference sequence). Trimming cost V 5 bases and J 4 bases; bases outside gene matches: 15. The CDR3 is 18 amino acids. CDR3 coding DNA: TGTGCCAGCAGCCCCCGGTGGGTAGCGGGAGGAACCCCAGATACGCAGTATTTT. This translates into CASSPRWVAGGTPDTQYF.

The rearrangement uses TRBV5-6 and TRBJ2-7; the match to TRBD2 covers 14 bases. In germline, CDR1 is SGHDT, CDR2 YYEEEE. This CDR3 comprises 17 residues. Unmatched junction bases numbered 13, after V lost 4 bases and J lost 7 bases. CDR3 loop: CASSASLQGLAGDEQYF. The DNA of the CDR3 is TGTGCCAGCAGCGCAAGTCTACAGGGACTAGCGGGGGATGAGCAGTACTTC.

V usage is TRBV9 and J usage is TRBJ1-1; D uncertain. V was clipped by 4 bases and J by 4 bases, with 14 bases between them. CDR3 size: 14 residues. The germline CDR1 and CDR2 sequences are SGDLS and YYNGEE. The DNA of the CDR3 is TGTGCCAGCAGCATCGATGGCTACAGCACTGAAGCTTTCTTT. Translation: CASSIDGYSTEAFF.

The V gene is TRBV5-1, the J gene TRBJ2-5, with TRBD2 matching 10 bases. The V gene end was trimmed by 5 bases and the J gene end by 7 bases; junction bases not matched to a gene: 11. Per germline, CDR1 SGHRS and CDR2 YFSETQ. There are 15 residues in the CDR3. As DNA, the CDR3 is TGCGCCAGCAGTCCCGGGACTAGCGCGATGGGGACCCAGTACTTC. Translation gives CASSPGTSAMGTQYF.

The chain recombines TRBV7-9 with TRBJ2-2; 9 bases agree with TRBD1. Unmatched junction bases numbered 10, after V lost 5 bases and J lost 6 bases. This CDR3 has 16 amino acids. Germline lookup yields CDR1 SEHNR and CDR2 FQNEAQ (reference sequence). In DNA, the CDR3 is TGTGCCAGCAGCCAACCGTACCGGGACAGGGCCGGGGAGCTGTTTTTT. Protein product: CASSQPYRDRAGELFF.

This chain connects TRBV2 to TRBJ1-5, with a weak D call TRBD1 (5 bases). In germline, CDR1 is SNHLY, CDR2 FYNNEI. The length of the CDR3 is 12 residues. V lost 4 bases, J lost 12 bases, and 13 bases lay in between. CDR3 loop: CASSGGGTFQHF. Written as DNA, the CDR3 is TGTGCCAGCAGTGGGGGCGGTACGTTCCAGCATTTT.

This chain connects TRBV4-1 to TRBJ2-1; D may be TRBD1 (5 bases). CDR1 and CDR2 from the germline V gene are MGHRA and YSYEKL. V was pared by 0 bases and J by 3 bases, with 12 bases between. There are 16 residues in the CDR3. The CDR3 loop reads CASSQDRDDSYNEQFF. CDR3 coding DNA: TGCGCCAGCAGCCAAGATCGCGACGACAGCTACAATGAGCAGTTCTTC.

Here the CDR3 reads CATRQGGSEQYF. The CDR3 DNA reads TGTGCCACTCGTCAGGGGGGCTCCGAGCAGTACTTC. The chain employs TRBV19 and TRBJ2-7, with D maybe TRBD1 (7 bases). CDR1 and CDR2 from the germline V gene are LNHDA and SQIVND (reference sequence). This CDR3 comprises 12 residues. Trimming left V 10 bases short and J 6 bases short, with 16 bases between.

This rearrangement joins TRBV2 to TRBJ2-5; 8 bases align to TRBD2. V was pared by 3 bases and J by 2 bases, with 8 bases of the junction left unmatched. This CDR3 spans 16 amino acids. Germline-derived CDR1 and CDR2 are SNHLY and FYNNEI. The CDR3 DNA is TGTGCCAGCAGTGATATTCGGGGGGGGCCGCAAGAGACCCAGTACTTC. Protein product: CASSDIRGGPQETQYF. Complete variable domain (other parts from reference TRBV2 and TRBJ2-5): EPEVTQTPSHQVTQMGQEVILRCVPISNHLYFYWYRQILGQKVEFLVSFYNNEISEKSEIFDDQFSVERPDGSNFTLKIRSTKLEDSAMYFCASSDIRGGPQETQYFGPGTRLLVL.

The genes are TRBV27 and TRBJ1-1; tentative D call: TRBD1 (6 bases). The CDR3 covers 12 residues. The germline V gene has CDR1 MNHEY and CDR2 SMNVEV (reference sequence). The V end lost 6 bases, the J end lost 1 base, and 6 bases lay between the germline ends. Written as DNA, the CDR3 is TGTGCCAGCAGACAGGGGAACACTGAAGCTTTCTTT. Protein: CASRQGNTEAFF.

The chain employs TRBV2 and TRBJ1-3; perhaps TRBD1 as D (5 bases). Deletions cut 0 bases from V and 1 base from J, with 22 bases between. Looked up from germline, CDR1 is SNHLY and CDR2 is FYNNEI. CDR3 size: 20 residues. Written as DNA, the CDR3 is TGTGCCAGCAGTGAAGCGCTTCGGGGCGTAGCGGGGCAGTCTGGAAACACCATATATTTT. It yields the protein CASSEALRGVAGQSGNTIYF.

This clone has only one observation. This chain joins TRBV27 and TRBJ1-1, with 7 nucleotides matching TRBD1. The CDR3 spans 14 residues. The ends lost 7 bases at V and 1 base at J; junction bases unmatched: 6. Germline V gives CDR1 MNHEY, CDR2 SMNVEV (reference sequence). The CDR3 DNA sequence: TGTGCCAGCAAACTCCGGGACAGGAACACTGAAGCTTTCTTT. It encodes CASKLRDRNTEAFF.

This chain links TRBV10-3 with TRBJ2-3; D perhaps matches TRBD1 (6 bases). Trimming pared 9 bases from V and 0 bases from J, leaving 10 bases between. Germline V CDR1 and CDR2: ENHRY, SYGVKD. This CDR3 comprises 13 residues. In nucleotides, the CDR3 is TGTGCCATGGGGGCTCCTAGCACAGATACGCAGTATTTT. As protein: CAMGAPSTDTQYF.

The CDR3 sequence is CASSLSGRGTGELFF. The CDR3 coding sequence is TGTGCCAGCAGTTTATCTGGGAGAGGGACCGGGGAGCTGTTTTTT. J is TRBJ2-2 and V is TRBV27; D may be TRBD2 (5 bases). Between the trimmed V and J ends, which lost 0 bases and 5 bases, there was a span of 10 bases. CDR3 length equals 15 residues. The germline CDR1 and CDR2 sequences are MNHEY and SMNVEV (reference sequence).

The chain links TRBV28 to TRBJ1-2; 12 nucleotides agree with TRBD1. Germline CDR1 is MDHEN and CDR2 is SYDVKM. The CDR3 has 17 residues. Trimming removed 3 bases from V and 7 bases from J; junction bases left unmatched: 12. The CDR3 DNA sequence: TGTGCCAGCAGTTTCGCCGGGACAGGGGGCGGTTTTAGTGGCTACACCTTC. It encodes CASSFAGTGGGFSGYTF.

The genes are TRBV27 and TRBJ2-5, with 9 bases that match TRBD1. J was trimmed by 2 bases and V by 5 bases; bases with no gene match: 9. This CDR3 comprises 16 residues. The germline CDR1 and CDR2 sequences are MNHEY and SMNVEV (reference sequence). Here the CDR3 DNA reads TGTGCCAGCAGTCGGTGGGCAGACAGGGGGCAAGAGACCCAGTACTTC. Its translation is CASSRWADRGQETQYF.

The V and J genes are TRBV2 and TRBJ2-2, with D possibly TRBD1 on 6 matching bases. This CDR3 region has 15 residues. From germline, CDR1 is SNHLY and CDR2 FYNNEI. The V and J ends lost 4 bases and 7 bases respectively, with 16 bases between them. The CDR3 nucleotides are TGTGCCAGCAGTGTACGGGCAGGGGAAGGCGGGGAGCTGTTTTTT. It codes for CASSVRAGEGGELFF.

This chain uses TRBV9 with TRBJ1-2; D remains unclear. The CDR3 consists of 15 residues. V was clipped by 7 bases and J by 4 bases, with 20 bases between them. In germline, CDR1 is SGDLS, CDR2 YYNGEE. CDR3 in DNA: TGTGCCAGCGGCTCGACAAACCCAGGTCCCTATGGCTACACCTTC. Translating it yields CASGSTNPGPYGYTF.

The V gene is TRBV7-9, the J gene TRBJ2-5; weak D call: TRBD1 (6 bases). The CDR3 runs 15 residues. Trimming shortened V by 2 bases and J by 5 bases, and 15 bases separated the two germline ends. Germline lookup yields CDR1 SEHNR and CDR2 FQNEAQ (reference sequence). CDR3 sequence reads: CASSLRRQDAETQYF. The CDR3 DNA sequence: TGTGCCAGCAGCTTAAGACGACAGGACGCGGAGACCCAGTACTTC.

V is TRBV25-1 and J is TRBJ2-2; perhaps TRBD2 as D (5 bases). The germline gives CDR1 MGHDK, CDR2 SYGVNS. Trimming removed 3 bases from V and 4 bases from J, with 9 bases in between. The CDR3 extends over 14 amino acids. The CDR3 nucleotides read TGTGCCAGCAGTGATGAGGGAAGCACCGGGGAGCTGTTTTTT. It is translated as CASSDEGSTGELFF.

V gene TRBV5-1 combines with J gene TRBJ1-4, with D hard to call. Trimming cost V 0 bases and J 4 bases, with 10 bases left between them. The CDR3 length is 15 residues. Germline CDR1 reads SGHRS; CDR2 reads YFSETQ. The CDR3 nucleotides read TGCGCCAGCAGCTTGGAAGCGGCAAATAATGAAAAACTGTTTTTT. Translation: CASSLEAANNEKLFF.

The chain recombines TRBV6-5 with TRBJ1-4, with 11 bases aligning to TRBD1. V gave up 5 bases and J gave up 5 bases; unmatched junction bases: 1. Germline-derived CDR1 and CDR2 are MNHEY and SVGAGI. CDR3 length: 14 residues. For the CDR3, the DNA is TGTGCCAGCAGTGGGACAGGGGGGAATGAAAAACTGTTTTTT. Translated: CASSGTGGNEKLFF.